The 22 T cell receptor beta chains listed next were all sequenced from one sample in a study of breast tumors, draining lymph nodes, adjacent tissues. Each CDR3 protein is one row after TCRdb ran MiXCR on the multiplex PCR reads. In the table there are about 180,000 distinct CDR3 sequences, 30% to 35% of which are singletons. Samples came from axillary lymph nodes draining the breast cancer. The sample consisted of axillary lymph node tissue. The receptor set was obtained from a female donor with breast cancer. Some clones in this sample may be carry-over from other donors' samples.

The chain joins TRBV24-1 to TRBJ1-5, with a possible D match to TRBD1 (6 bases). The V gene lost 9 bases and the J gene lost 4 bases, with 9 bases spanning the gap. Looked up from germline, CDR1 is KGHDR and CDR2 is SFDVKD. This CDR3 region has 12 residues. DNA of the CDR3: TGTGCCACCGGGACAAATAATCAGCCCCAGCATTTT. This translates into CATGTNNQPQHF.

In this sample, this clonotype turned up many times. This sequence joins TRBV13 and TRBJ2-1, with D perhaps TRBD1 or TRBD2 (5 bases each). The CDR3 totals 14 residues. Germline assignment: CDR1 PRHDT and CDR2 FYEKMQ (reference sequence). V was cut by 4 bases and J by 3 bases, with 10 bases left in between. The CDR3 DNA follows: TGTGCCAGCAGCTACGGGACCATCTACAATGAGCAGTTCTTC. Its translation is CASSYGTIYNEQFF.

This clonotype was seen once. The J gene is TRBJ2-7, the V gene TRBV20-1, with 9 nucleotides matching TRBD1. Trimming removed 5 bases from V and 5 bases from J; junction bases left unmatched: 7. CDR3 length: 13 amino acids. Per the germline V gene, CDR1 is DFQATT and CDR2 is SNEGSKA (reference sequence). The CDR3 bases are TGCAGTGCTGTCGGGACAGGGACCCACGAGCAGTACTTC. Residues: CSAVGTGTHEQYF.

This clonotype was counted only a few times. The CDR3 DNA sequence: TGTGCCAGCAGCCAACTTGGGACGGGTTCCTACGAGCAGTACTTC. Its translation is CASSQLGTGSYEQYF. This rearrangement joins TRBV3-1 to TRBJ2-7; tentatively, D is TRBD1 or TRBD2 (5 bases each). The CDR3 length is 15 residues. Germline loops: CDR1 LGHDT, CDR2 YNNKEL (reference sequence). Trimming left V 2 bases short and J 1 base short, with 12 bases between.

The chain has TRBV6-5 and TRBJ2-1, with D maybe TRBD1 (6 bases). The CDR3 is made up of 17 amino acids. With 6 bases removed from V and 0 bases from J, the gap between germline ends came to 18 bases. The V gene's germline CDR1 is MNHEY and CDR2 SVGAGI. CDR3 in DNA: TGTGCCAGCAGCCTAGGACAGCCATCGAGCTCCTACAATGAGCAGTTCTTC. Its protein is CASSLGQPSSSYNEQFF.

This clonotype showed up many times. The CDR3 region has the DNA TGTGCCAGCAGCTTAGCGGGGACAGGGGCGCGTTCCTACGAGCAGTACTTC. Protein sequence: CASSLAGTGARSYEQYF. The V and J genes are TRBV7-9 and TRBJ2-7; 10 bases are shared with TRBD1. CDR1 and CDR2 (germline): SEHNR, FQNEAQ (reference sequence). This CDR3 contains 17 residues. The V gene end was trimmed by 0 bases and the J gene end by 1 base; junction bases not matched to a gene: 6.

This clonotype was counted ten times or more. The chain combines TRBV12-3 or TRBV12-4 with TRBJ1-3; D unresolved. The CDR3 sequence is 14 residues long. V shed 7 bases and J shed 7 bases, with 17 bases lying between them. DNA for the CDR3: TGTGCCAGCACCGGGCCGGGATTTGGGAACACCATATATTTT. Translating gives CASTGPGFGNTIYF.

The chain links TRBV7-9 to TRBJ2-7; no clear D. The CDR3 totals 13 residues. CDR1 is SEHNR and CDR2 is FQNEAQ in the germline V gene (reference sequence). Trimming removed 4 bases from V and 5 bases from J, with 12 bases in between. CDR3 sequence: CASSSLGEDEQYF. CDR3 DNA sequence: TGTGCCAGCAGCTCTCTGGGCGAAGACGAGCAGTACTTC.

Points on this clonotype: This may stem from a read error, because a much larger clone lies one nucleotide away. The genes are TRBV5-1 and TRBJ2-1; TRBD2 matches at 9 bases. Germline CDR1 and CDR2: SGHRS and YFSETQ. CDR3 length equals 15 residues. This chain's CDR3 is CASSLELAGPNEQLF. The CDR3 bases are TGCGCCAGCAGCTTGGAACTAGCGGGTCCCAATGAGCAGCTCTTC. Based on the CDR3 plus reference TRBV5-1 and TRBJ2-1, the full variable domain is KAGVTQTPRYLIKTRGQQVTLSCSPISGHRSVSWYQQTPGQGLQFLFEYFSETQRNKGNFPGRFSGRQFSNSRSEMNVSTLELGDSALYLCASSLELAGPNEQLFGPGTRLTVL.

In regard to this clonotype: A much larger clone is a single base away; this may be a read error. This sequence joins TRBV20-1 and TRBJ2-5, with 9 bases matching TRBD2. The CDR3 totals 14 residues. Germline lookup yields CDR1 DFQATT and CDR2 SNEGSKA (reference sequence). The CDR3 protein is CSARLAGIQATQYF. The CDR3 DNA reads as TGCAGTGCTAGACTAGCGGGGATACAAGCGACCCAGTACTTC.

This clonotype was counted at least ten times. The J gene is TRBJ2-3, the V gene TRBV2; D is possibly TRBD1 (5 bases). The CDR3 runs to 15 residues. Trimming cost V 5 bases and J 0 bases, with 12 bases left between them. The germline CDR1 and CDR2 sequences are SNHLY and FYNNEI. The CDR3 sequence: CASSRRGTSTDTQYF. For the CDR3, the DNA is TGTGCCAGCAGTCGAAGGGGCACTAGCACAGATACGCAGTATTTT.

A word on this clonotype: A much larger clone is a single base away; this may be a read error. The chain carries TRBV14 and TRBJ2-1; 12 nucleotides align to TRBD2. CDR3 size: 18 residues. V lost 5 bases, J lost 10 bases, and 18 bases stayed unmatched. The germline CDR1 and CDR2 sequences are SGHDN and FVKESK. The CDR3 is CASSLLGLAGFTSYEQFF. CDR3 nucleotides: TGTGCCAGCAGCTTGTTGGGACTAGCGGGTTTCACCTCCTACGAGCAGTTCTTC. The whole variable domain, filled in from reference TRBV14 and TRBJ2-1, reads EAGVTQFPSHSVIEKGQTVTLRCDPISGHDNLYWYRRVMGKEIKFLLHFVKESKQDESGMPNNRFLAERTGGTYSTLKVQPAELEDSGVYFCASSLLGLAGFTSYEQFFGPGTRLTVL.

There are many counts of this clonotype. J is TRBJ1-6 and V is TRBV3-1; D may be TRBD1 (5 bases). There are 15 residues in the CDR3. The V end was cut by 4 bases, the J end by 7 bases, with 14 bases between. Germline V gene sequence: CDR1 LGHDT, CDR2 YNNKEL (reference sequence). The CDR3 sequence is CASSLRGRVNSPLHF. The CDR3 DNA sequence: TGTGCCAGCAGCCTACGGGGCAGGGTCAATTCACCCCTCCACTTT.

This clonotype was seen repeatedly, ten times or more. The gene calls are TRBV11-2 and TRBJ2-7; D is perhaps TRBD2 (6 bases). V lost 7 bases and J 2 bases, leaving 18 bases between the germline ends. The CDR3 is 15 residues long. The germline V gene encodes CDR1 SGHAT and CDR2 FQNNGV. The CDR3 bases are TGTGCCAGCACCCCGGGTGCGGGGTCACCCTACGAGCAGTACTTC. This codes for CASTPGAGSPYEQYF.

This clonotype was counted between two and nine times. This chain uses TRBV6-2 or TRBV6-3 with TRBJ1-2; TRBD1 matches 8 bases. The trim removed 5 bases at V and 8 bases at J, leaving 4 bases unmatched. The CDR3 totals 12 residues. CDR1 MNHEY and CDR2 SVGEGT come from the germline V gene. Here the CDR3 DNA reads TGTGCCAGCAGTAAAGACAGGGGAGGCTACACCTTC. Amino acid sequence: CASSKDRGGYTF.

This clonotype was found many times. The gene calls are TRBV5-6 and TRBJ1-2, with D possibly TRBD1 on 5 matching bases. V was clipped by 3 bases and J by 3 bases, with 15 bases between them. CDR1 and CDR2 from the germline V gene are SGHDT and YYEEEE. This CDR3 contains 15 residues. The chain's CDR3 is CASSSRLRGDYGYTF. DNA of the CDR3: TGTGCCAGCAGCTCCCGACTACGAGGGGACTATGGCTACACCTTC.

Many counts were recorded for this clonotype. J is TRBJ1-2 and V is TRBV15, with D uncertain. V lost 0 bases to trimming and J lost 8 bases, with 16 bases between them. CDR1 and CDR2 from the germline V gene are LNHNV and YYDKDF (reference sequence). The length of the CDR3 is 15 residues. The CDR3 sequence: CATSRDLGPARGYTF. CDR3 nucleotides: TGTGCCACCAGCAGAGATCTCGGGCCGGCCCGGGGCTACACCTTC.

This clonotype was detected many times. CDR3 coding DNA: TGTGCCAGCAGCTTAGGTCGGACCTACGAGCAGTACTTC. Protein product: CASSLGRTYEQYF. The V and J genes are TRBV11-3 and TRBJ2-7, with D hard to call. CDR1 is SGHNT, CDR2 YENEEA, per germline. Deletions cut 1 base from V and 2 bases from J, with 6 bases between. The CDR3 is 13 amino acids.

This clonotype came up many times. J is TRBJ2-7 and V is TRBV10-3; D is perhaps TRBD1 (5 bases). This CDR3 has 12 residues. Trimming removed 11 bases from V and 5 bases from J, with 16 bases in between. From germline, CDR1 is ENHRY and CDR2 SYGVKD. CDR3 nucleotide sequence: TGTGCCTCAGGAAGGGGTTCGAACGAGCAGTACTTC. The encoded protein is CASGRGSNEQYF.

This clonotype was recorded many times. V and J are TRBV2 and TRBJ2-7, with 8 bases matching TRBD1. Germline CDR1 SNHLY, CDR2 FYNNEI. This CDR3 is 13 amino acids long. V lost 6 bases, J lost 3 bases, and 4 bases stayed unmatched. The chain's CDR3 is CASSGDRNYEQYF. For the CDR3, the DNA is TGTGCCAGCAGCGGGGACAGGAACTACGAGCAGTACTTC.

This clonotype was counted many times. The chain joins TRBV18 to TRBJ2-7; D gene uncertain. CDR3 length: 13 amino acids. Germline CDR1 is KGHSH and CDR2 is LQKENI. Deletions cut 0 bases from V and 3 bases from J, with 6 bases between. The CDR3 sequence: CASSPPGIYEQYF. In DNA, the CDR3 is TGTGCCAGCTCACCACCGGGCATCTACGAGCAGTACTTC.

This clonotype showed up just a few times. The rearrangement joins TRBV5-5 to TRBJ2-7; TRBD2 matches 9 bases. The germline gives CDR1 SGHKS, CDR2 YYEKEE (reference sequence). This CDR3 contains 17 residues. J gave up 2 bases and V 5 bases, and 14 bases lay outside the gene matches. As DNA, the CDR3 is TGTGCCAGCAGAAGTGACAGGGTACTAGCGGGCACCTACGAGCAGTACTTC. Translated, it gives CASRSDRVLAGTYEQYF.